The 19 T cell receptor beta chains presented below share a single source sample, sequenced in a study of T-cell reconstitution after alpha-beta-depleted transplantation in children. Library preparation (for TCRbeta) was performed with unique molecular identifiers. One entry per CDR3 protein, called by TCRdb with MiXCR from the PCR reads. The table includes about 280,000 distinct CDR3 sequences, more than 9% detected once. The sample in question was peripheral blood, obtained 180 days after TCRalphabeta/CD19-depleted stem cell transplant. The receptor source for this set is a male patient between 2 and 9 years old who had a stem cell transplant for chronic granulomatous disease, so the T cells may come from the graft donor.

The table lists this clonotype with many counts. This rearrangement joins TRBV4-1 to TRBJ2-7; no clear D. V was shortened by 0 bases and J by 1 base, with 10 bases between the two germline ends. This CDR3 contains 15 residues. Germline-derived CDR1 and CDR2 are MGHRA and YSYEKL. CDR3 sequence: CASSQDPLGSYEQYF. CDR3 DNA sequence: TGCGCCAGCAGCCAAGATCCGCTCGGTTCCTACGAGCAGTACTTC.

This clonotype was counted ten times or more. The chain recombines TRBV12-3 or TRBV12-4 with TRBJ2-7; D uncertain. The CDR3 is 13 amino acids. Trimming took off 2 bases at V and 7 bases at J, with 12 bases between the two ends. The CDR3 reads CASSLRWDSEQYF. As DNA, the CDR3 is TGTGCCAGCAGTTTACGCTGGGATTCAGAGCAGTACTTC.

This clonotype turned up a few times. The rearrangement links TRBV5-6 to TRBJ2-2; D is possibly TRBD1 (6 bases). Germline lookup yields CDR1 SGHDT and CDR2 YYEEEE. The V gene lost 1 base and the J gene lost 2 bases, with 21 bases spanning the gap. The CDR3 has 19 amino acids. CDR3 amino acids: CASSLRTTGPVTNTGELFF. In nucleotides, the CDR3 is TGTGCCAGCAGCTTGAGAACGACAGGCCCCGTTACCAACACCGGGGAGCTGTTTTTT. Together with reference TRBV5-6 and TRBJ2-2, the CDR3 gives the full variable domain: DAGVTQSPTHLIKTRGQQVTLRCSPKSGHDTVSWYQQALGQGPQFIFQYYEEEERQRGNFPDRFSGHQFPNYSSELNVNALLLGDSALYLCASSLRTTGPVTNTGELFFGEGSRLTVL.

This clonotype was counted ten times or more. One junction end disagrees with the germline gene, perhaps due to a read error. The genes are TRBV7-2 and TRBJ2-5; D not resolved. The CDR3 covers 15 residues. Germline loops: CDR1 SGHTA, CDR2 FQGNSA. The CDR3 DNA reads as TGTGCCAGCAGTTTAGGAGTACAGACCCAAGAGACCCAGTACTTC. Translating it yields CASSLGVQTQETQYF.

This clonotype was detected many times. V gene TRBV20-1 combines with J gene TRBJ2-7; the match to TRBD2 covers 11 bases. This CDR3 spans 15 amino acids. V shed 3 bases and J 1 base; nucleotides not matched to a gene: 5. Per germline, CDR1 DFQATT and CDR2 SNEGSKA (reference sequence). The CDR3 sequence: CSARDPSGRSYEQYF. CDR3 nucleotide sequence: TGCAGTGCTAGGGACCCTAGCGGGAGGTCCTACGAGCAGTACTTC.

Concerning this clonotype itself: A junction end diverges from the germline sequence, so it may reflect a read error. The chain joins TRBV7-3 to TRBJ2-7, with 7 positions matching TRBD1. The CDR3 runs 13 residues. Per germline, CDR1 SGHTA and CDR2 FQGTGA. CDR3 protein: CASSLTPGQPFVF. The CDR3 DNA reads TGTGCCAGCAGCTTAACCCCGGGACAGCCTTTCGTCTTC.

Many counts were recorded for this clonotype. This rearrangement joins TRBV20-1 to TRBJ2-5, with 8 bases matching TRBD1. Germline CDR1 is DFQATT and CDR2 is SNEGSKA (reference sequence). V was pared by 4 bases and J by 4 bases, with 8 bases of the junction left unmatched. The CDR3 is 14 amino acids. The CDR3: CSATIYRGAETQYF. CDR3 sequence (DNA): TGCAGTGCTACAATTTACAGGGGGGCAGAGACCCAGTACTTC.

This clonotype was counted between two and nine times. This chain uses TRBV29-1 with TRBJ2-6, with 7 bases matching TRBD2. CDR3 length: 16 amino acids. From germline, CDR1 is SQVTM and CDR2 ANQGSEA. J gave up 1 base and V 4 bases, and 7 bases lay outside the gene matches. CDR3 loop: CSVVGGRGSGANVLTF. CDR3 coding DNA: TGCAGCGTTGTGGGAGGGCGGGGATCTGGGGCCAACGTCCTGACTTTC.

This clonotype was observed many times. The genes are TRBV12-3 or TRBV12-4 and TRBJ1-6; no reliable D call. V was shortened by 5 bases and J by 0 bases, with 8 bases between the two germline ends. This CDR3 contains 15 residues. CDR3 sequence reads: CASSPASSYNSPLHF. The CDR3, as DNA: TGTGCCAGCAGTCCAGCTAGCTCCTATAATTCACCCCTCCACTTT.

This clonotype was seen ten or more times. The V and J genes are TRBV6-5 and TRBJ2-7; the D gene is possibly TRBD1 (6 bases). This CDR3 has 13 residues. From germline, CDR1 is MNHEY and CDR2 SVGAGI. V was cut by 5 bases and J by 7 bases, with 15 bases left in between. The DNA for the CDR3 is TGTGCCAGCAGTCCCCGAACAGGGTGGGAGCAGTACTTC. This codes for CASSPRTGWEQYF.

The chain has TRBV5-4 and TRBJ2-2; D ambiguous. The CDR3 runs to 15 residues. Germline CDR1 SGHNT, CDR2 YYREEE (reference sequence). The V end was cut by 0 bases, the J end by 1 base, with 7 bases between. The chain's CDR3 is CASSLAPGNTGELFF. For the CDR3, the DNA is TGTGCCAGCAGCTTGGCCCCAGGGAACACCGGGGAGCTGTTTTTT.

This clonotype appeared many times. The rearrangement joins TRBV28 to TRBJ1-1, with TRBD1 identical over 12 bases. Germline V gene lookup returns CDR1 MDHEN and CDR2 SYDVKM. Trimming took 5 bases from V and 4 from J; bases not matched to a gene: 8. CDR3 size: 16 residues. CDR3 sequence reads: CASSAGDRGRSTEAFF. CDR3 bases: TGTGCCAGCAGTGCCGGGGACAGGGGGCGATCCACTGAAGCTTTCTTT.

This clonotype has a count of ten or more. The rearrangement uses TRBV5-1 and TRBJ1-1; no reliable D call. Germline assignment: CDR1 SGHRS and CDR2 YFSETQ. This CDR3 is 17 amino acids long. The V and J ends lost 4 bases and 4 bases respectively, with 23 bases between them. CDR3 DNA: TGCGCCAGCAGCGAGTTCCACGGGAATGGGCCGGGCACTGAAGCTTTCTTT. It translates to CASSEFHGNGPGTEAFF.

Many counts were recorded for this clonotype. V gene TRBV7-9 combines with J gene TRBJ1-6; D not certain. The CDR3 loop spans 15 amino acids. Trimming took 5 bases from V and 3 from J, leaving 11 bases between them. The germline CDR1 and CDR2 sequences are SEHNR and FQNEAQ (reference sequence). CDR3 nucleotides: TGTGCCAGCAGCCGGCTGACACTCTATAATTCACCCCTCCACTTT. This gives the protein CASSRLTLYNSPLHF.

In its sample, this clonotype was seen many times. The chain carries TRBV28 and TRBJ2-6; D is possibly TRBD1 (5 bases). This CDR3 spans 16 amino acids. Looked up from germline, CDR1 is MDHEN and CDR2 is SYDVKM. Between the trimmed V and J ends, which lost 2 bases and 0 bases, there was a span of 8 bases. CDR3 sequence reads: CASSLHQGSGANVLTF. For the CDR3, the DNA is TGTGCCAGCAGTTTACACCAGGGCTCTGGGGCCAACGTCCTGACTTTC.

In its sample, this clonotype was seen many times. The V call is TRBV23-1, the J call TRBJ2-3; 7 bases line up with TRBD2. TRBV23-1 is given ORF status, its function remaining uncertain. The CDR3 length is 16 residues. Trimming cost V 0 bases and J 3 bases; bases outside gene matches: 6. CDR3 sequence (DNA): TGCGCCAGCAGTCAATCGGTCAGCGGGGCGACAGATACGCAGTATTTT. Amino acid sequence: CASSQSVSGATDTQYF.

This clonotype appeared a few times. The chain carries TRBV20-1 and TRBJ2-7, with 8 bases identical to TRBD2. Germline assignment: CDR1 DFQATT and CDR2 SNEGSKA (reference sequence). The CDR3 covers 14 residues. Germline trimming cut 2 bases from V and 4 bases from J; bases unmatched to any gene: 7. The CDR3 region has the DNA TGCAGTGCTAGACCAGGGACTAGGGTTTACGAGCAGTACTTC. Translation gives CSARPGTRVYEQYF.

This clonotype was counted many times. The CDR3: CASSQVLAGGRDTQYF. The CDR3 nucleotides are TGCGCCAGCAGCCAAGTCTTAGCGGGAGGGCGAGATACGCAGTATTTT. The V gene is TRBV4-3, the J gene TRBJ2-3, with 11 bases lining up with TRBD2. This CDR3 contains 16 residues. The J segment lost 5 bases and the V segment lost 1 base, leaving 5 bases of the junction unmatched. The germline gives CDR1 LGHNA, CDR2 YSLEER.

There are many counts of this clonotype. The V call is TRBV9, the J call TRBJ2-7, with a possible D match to TRBD2 (6 bases). The CDR3 is made up of 16 amino acids. The V end was cut by 4 bases, the J end by 3 bases, with 20 bases between. The germline V gene has CDR1 SGDLS and CDR2 YYNGEE. The CDR3 coding sequence is TGTGCCAGCAGCCCCGGAGGGCCTAACGATAACTACGAGCAGTACTTC. It specifies CASSPGGPNDNYEQYF.